This T cell receptor (beta chain) was found in a study of T cells in Graves' hyperthyroidism and ophthalmopathy. Study-level findings and limits: Ophthalmopathy got predicted by the model a median approximately 6.4 months before its onset. In the blood, most expanded thyroid clonotypes above 0.001 appeared as well.

This CDR3 has 14 residues. Per the germline V gene, CDR1 is KGHSH and CDR2 is LQKENI. The V end was cut by 6 bases, the J end by 2 bases, with 14 bases between. Researchers took RNA transcripts and amplified the TCR beta CDR3 regions from them. First-round RT-PCR targeting the TCR CDR3 was performed with the HTBI primer set. In TCRdb, the multiplex PCR reads were re-called with MiXCR into one record per CDR3 protein. The sample has some 570,000 distinct CDR3 sequences; over 12% are singletons. This clonotype was detected ten times or more. The antigen is undetermined. Patients showing uncontrolled infection, other autoimmune disease, pregnancy or lactation were ineligible.

The chain links TRBV18 to TRBJ2-7, with D unclear. Specimen: blood. This TCR came from a woman younger than 35 with Graves' ophthalmopathy. The CDR3 here is CASSELAGPYEQYF. CDR3 in DNA: TGTGCCAGCTCGGAATTGGCAGGACCCTACGAGCAGTACTTC. Supplemented by reference TRBV18 and TRBJ2-7, the full variable domain reads NAGVMQNPRHLVRRRGQEARLRCSPMKGHSHVYWYRQLPEEGLKFMVYLQKENIIDESGMPKERFSAEFPKEGPSILRIQQVVRGDSAAYFCASSELAGPYEQYFGPGTRLTVT.